This T cell receptor (beta chain) was documented in a study of blood T cell repertoires in COVID-19. For the study at large: Both acute and convalescent COVID-19 samples were obtained from the United States, Italy and Spain. Nucleic acid was either cDNA or gDNA, and it came from T cells, B-cell-depleted T cells, or PBMCs.

Per the original methods: Counts of nucleated cells, estimated from reference gene primer amplification, were obtained. Sequencing was performed with immunoSEQ multiplex PCR; in TCRdb, only in-frame clones are kept and a portion is missing. V and J calls and clone size are given by that table; D and trimming were obtained from the DNA. The repertoire consists of roughly 140,000 clones, with approximately 85% occurring once and the leading ten covering about 2.9%. The clonotype was recovered from a man in his forties or fifties with acute or convalescent COVID-19. The sequenced material came from peripheral blood.

The CDR3 region has the DNA TGTGCCAGCAGTTACTCCAGCGCCGGGGAGCTGTTTTTT. Translating it yields CASSYSSAGELFF. V usage is TRBV6-5 and J usage is TRBJ2-2; no clear D gene. CDR3 length equals 13 residues. Deletions cut 0 bases from V and 6 bases from J, with 5 bases between. The germline V gene encodes CDR1 MNHEY and CDR2 SVGAGI.